These 2 T cell receptor beta chains were sequenced from one sample in a study of CD8+ T cells in alopecia areata. Investigators isolated RNA and reverse transcribed it into cDNA to act as the sequencing template. Some clones are missing from TCRdb's copy, which holds only in-frame ones; the method was immunoSEQ multiplex PCR. The sample comprises about 180,000 clones, approximately 50% of which are singletons, and over 9% rests with the top ten. Treatment: oral pan-JAK inhibitor, 5-10 mg twice daily. The starting material was CD8+ T cells sorted from blood, obtained around week 53, from a patient treated with tofacitinib. Receptors originate from a human donor with alopecia areata.

The chain recombines TRBV19 with TRBJ1-5; the D gene is possibly TRBD1 (6 bases). The CDR3 has 13 residues. V was clipped by 5 bases and J by 7 bases, with 12 bases between them. In germline, CDR1 is LNHDA, CDR2 SQIVND (reference sequence). CDR3 coding DNA: TGTGCCAGTAGTTGGGGACAAGGACAGCCCCAGCATTTT. Amino acid sequence: CASSWGQGQPQHF. Together with reference TRBV19 and TRBJ1-5, the CDR3 gives the full variable domain: DGGITQSPKYLFRKEGQNVTLSCEQNLNHDAMYWYRQDPGQGLRLIYYSQIVNDFQKGDIAEGYSVSREKKESFPLTVTSAQKNPTAFYLCASSWGQGQPQHFGDGTRLSIL.

V and J are TRBV27 and TRBJ2-3, with a possible D match to TRBD1 (6 bases). V shed 2 bases and J shed 2 bases, with 14 bases lying between them. Germline lookup yields CDR1 MNHEY and CDR2 SMNVEV (reference sequence). The CDR3 is 16 residues long. CDR3 nucleotide sequence: TGTGCCAGCAGTTTAGGGGCCAGGGGTAACACAGATACGCAGTATTTT. Translating it yields CASSLGARGNTDTQYF.